The text below deals with one T cell receptor (beta chain). This clonotype was seen many times. Its binding antigen is unknown. No qualities accompany the bases; no much larger clone lies one base away. The data were taken from a study of T cells in Graves' hyperthyroidism and ophthalmopathy (dated 2019 in TCRdb). For the wider study: Peripheral blood samples were taken at the time of initial diagnosis, prior to any treatment. To identify TCR V-J signatures that set the groups apart, the researchers used a discovery cohort of more than 95 patients, made up of around 40 with Graves' ophthalmopathy and 57 with stable Graves' hyperthyroidism. An independent validation cohort of some 18 hyperthyroidism patients and about 15 patients who later progressed to ophthalmopathy tested prospective prediction of ophthalmopathy. The roughly 90 discovery patients were divided at random into training and test sets in a 7:3 ratio. In roughly six Graves' hyperthyroidism patients, the study also compared T-cell repertoires from thyroid tissue with T-cell repertoires from blood. Once sampling was done, hyperthyroidism patients were given methimazole at a starting dose of 30 mg daily, whereas ophthalmopathy patients were given high-dose intravenous methylprednisolone. The paper describes TCR Vbeta CDR3 sequencing of 130 to 150 peripheral blood samples, made up of approximately 40 ophthalmopathy patients, 70 to 75 hyperthyroidism patients and roughly 17 progressor patients. Broad study findings and their caveats: Ophthalmopathy was separated from stable hyperthyroidism by a 13 V-J signature model, with about 88% sensitivity and approximately 81% specificity obtained in cross-validation and 80%/75% obtained in testing. No statistical method was used to fix the sample size in advance, and group allocation was not hidden from the investigators. During validation, the model predicted progression to ophthalmopathy a median of roughly six months ahead of onset, with 60% to 71% sensitivity and 72% to 85% specificity. Blood samples also contained most of the expanded thyroid clonotypes (frequency above 0.001), which suggests that blood repertoires may reflect thyroid immune responses.

Reading the germline V gene (reference sequence) gives CDR1 PRHDT and CDR2 FYEKMQ. The CDR3, from cysteine to phenylalanine, totals 19 residues. Only the CDR3 region is kept as DNA, spanning 57 bases read in frame from base 1. V and J are trimmed by 5 bases and 6 bases, and the gene matches miss 22 bases of the junction. TCR beta CDR3 regions were amplified from RNA transcripts. The first round of RT-PCR for the TCR CDR3 was performed with the HTBI primer set and the Qiagen OneStep RT-PCR kit. Libraries were constructed in a second round of multiplex PCR, after which size selection and purification were performed. Paired-end sequencing of the libraries was performed with 100 bp reads on an Illumina HiSeq2000. In the paper's pipeline: Raw data were processed with SOAPnuke, discarding reads with adapters, uncalled bases, mean Phred below 15, or no exact constant-primer or identifier match. High-quality paired reads were merged using COPE v1.2.5, and each unique nucleotide sequence was defined as a clonotype. Clonotypes were aligned to IMGT TRBV, TRBD and TRBJ reference segments using MiTCR v1.1. The analysis was restricted to V-J combinations with a frequency above 0.0001, which together covered about 99% of the repertoires. The TCS score was defined as the ratio of F50 (clonal expansion) to E x V (chaos), calculated using BLOSUM62-based TCRdist between CDR3 peptides within each V-J. Welch's t-statistics and random forest reduced approximately 520 V-J features to about 12, which were used in a naive Bayes classifier (R e1071). TCRdb took the public reads, trimmed them with fastp at Q25, ran MiXCR for clone calling and kept in-frame beta chains. Rows with a matching CDR3 protein are joined into one entry that keeps the most common DNA and genes. The V and J calls shown here were made by TCRdb, not taken from the authors' results. The sample includes under 350,000 distinct CDR3 sequences, with around a sixth observed a single time. The ten largest clones take up approximately 49% of the sample.

Stable Graves' hyperthyroidism was defined as no progression to ophthalmopathy during 18 months of follow-up. Hyperthyroidism patients were newly diagnosed, had a disease duration of under 2 months, and were aged 18 to 65 years. Patients with uncontrolled infections, other autoimmune diseases, pregnancy or lactation were excluded. Clinical symptoms, serum thyroxine and TRAb, thyroid ultrasound, and orbital computed tomography formed the basis for the diagnoses. PBMCs were isolated from 10 ml of fresh peripheral blood by Ficoll-Paque density gradient centrifugation. Trizol reagent was used to extract total RNA, and RNA quality was then checked on an Agilent 2100 Bioanalyzer.

The specimen was blood. The rearrangement combines TRBV13 with TRBJ2-3, with 8 bases aligning to TRBD2. This clonotype originated in a woman aged 45-65 years with Graves' hyperthyroidism. At the DNA level, the sequence is TGTGCCAGCAGCCTGGCGGGACTAGGGATCTCTATTACGTCCGATACGCAGTATTTT. This encodes CASSLAGLGISITSDTQYF.